The 15 T cell receptor beta chains below all came from one sample that was sequenced in a study of T cells in women clearing cervical HPV infection. Sequencing was performed with immunoSEQ multiplex PCR; in TCRdb, only in-frame clones are kept and a portion is missing. The table for this sample gives some 23,000 clones. The sample comprised blood buffy coat. The source is a woman aged 18-70 years with a cervical HPV16 infection that either progressed to CIN3+ or cleared (not recorded which).

Notes on this clone: The CDR3 is cut off 3 residues early in the read; its end comes from the germline J gene. The rearrangement links TRBV19 to TRBJ1-2; no definite D call. This CDR3 has 15 residues. Germline loops: CDR1 LNHDA, CDR2 SQIVND (reference sequence). The part of the CDR3 DNA that was read is TGTGCCAGTAGTATCCTTAGCGGGCCCCACAATGAC. It is translated as CASSILSGPHND. The CDR3 reads in full as CASSILSGPHNDYTF.

With respect to this clone: Read data end 3 residues before the CDR3 end; the end is taken from the germline J gene. The rearrangement links TRBV30 to TRBJ2-5; perhaps TRBD1 as D (5 bases). Trimming took 5 bases from V and 5 from J, leaving 27 bases between them. The CDR3 covers 17 residues. CDR1 GTSNPN and CDR2 SVGIG come from the germline V gene (reference sequence). The part of the CDR3 DNA that was read is TGTGCCTGGCGCCCCCCCCCGGGCAGGGCGTTTTTCGAGACC. It specifies CAWRPPPGRAFFET. The complete CDR3 protein is CAWRPPPGRAFFETQYF. Full variable domain (remainder filled in from reference TRBV30 and TRBJ2-5): SQTIHQWPATLVQPVGSPLSLECTVEGTSNPNLYWYRQAAGRGLQLLFYSVGIGQISSEVPQNLSASRPQDRQFILSSKKLLLSDSGFYLCAWRPPPGRAFFETQYFGPGTRLLVL.

Note on this clone: The read terminates 3 residues before the CDR3 end, so the remaining end is supplied by the germline J gene. The V gene is TRBV20-1, the J gene TRBJ2-5; D might be TRBD2 (6 bases). This CDR3 contains 14 residues. CDR1 DFQATT and CDR2 SNEGSKA come from the germline V gene (reference sequence). Deletions cut 0 bases from V and 2 bases from J, with 10 bases between. The CDR3 protein is CSARDTLAQETQYF. The sequenced part of the CDR3 DNA is TGCAGTGCTAGAGATACCCTAGCGCAAGAGACC.

Worth noting for this clone: The CDR3 goes on 3 residues after the read ends, and that part is filled in from the germline J gene. V is TRBV4-1 and J is TRBJ1-1; D unresolved. Germline V gene sequence: CDR1 MGHRA, CDR2 YSYEKL. V lost 0 bases and J 1 base, leaving 6 bases between the germline ends. CDR3 length equals 14 residues. CDR3 loop: CASSQEAENTEAFF. The sequenced CDR3 bases are TGCGCCAGCAGCCAAGAGGCAGAGAACACTGAA.

CDR3 in amino acids: CSAPIGQLNEKLFF. The sequenced part of the CDR3 DNA is TGCAGTGCTCCCATAGGACAGTTAAATGAAAAA. This chain connects TRBV20-1 to TRBJ1-4; the D gene is possibly TRBD1 (6 bases). The observed sequence ends 3 residues before the CDR3 terminus, with the missing tail filled in from the germline J gene. The ends were cut back, 5 bases at V and 5 bases at J, with 15 bases in the middle. Germline V gene lookup returns CDR1 DFQATT and CDR2 SNEGSKA (reference sequence). The CDR3 has 14 amino acids.

In regard to this clone: Sequencing ends 3 residues short of the CDR3 end; the germline J gene provides the rest. This chain joins TRBV4-1 and TRBJ2-5, with 14 bases lining up with TRBD2. Germline CDR1 reads MGHRA; CDR2 reads YSYEKL. With 0 bases clipped from V and 6 bases from J, the junction kept 9 bases outside the gene matches. The length of the CDR3 is 18 residues. The CDR3 loop is CASSQEGPGTSGGKTQYF. CDR3 DNA (partial): TGCGCCAGCAGCCAAGAAGGCCCTGGGACTAGCGGGGGCAAGACC.

A remark on this clone: The read finishes 3 residues shy of the CDR3 end, and the germline J gene is used to complete it. V gene TRBV19 combines with J gene TRBJ2-7; a possible D gene is TRBD1 (5 bases). The CDR3 spans 13 residues. Germline values: CDR1 LNHDA, CDR2 SQIVND (reference sequence). Trimming left V 3 bases short and J 6 bases short, with 12 bases between. The CDR3 is CASSIRLGLEQYF. Partial CDR3 DNA: TGTGCCAGTAGTATTCGTTTGGGGCTCGAG.

CDR3 region: CSAQPPAGGSAKNIQYF. The sequenced part of the CDR3 DNA is TGCAGTGCCCAACCGCCAGCGGGGGGGTCGGCCAAAAACATT. The chain recombines TRBV20-1 with TRBJ2-4; 10 bases fit TRBD2. The CDR3 extends 3 residues past the end of the read, so its final part is completed from the germline J gene. Germline V gene lookup returns CDR1 DFQATT and CDR2 SNEGSKA (reference sequence). The CDR3 extends over 17 amino acids. V was pared by 6 bases and J by 1 base, with 12 bases of the junction left unmatched.

Comment on this clone: The read comes to an end 3 residues before the CDR3 does, leaving the germline J gene to fill in the end. The same CDR3 is also encoded by other DNA sequences in this sample. The genes are TRBV6-1 and TRBJ2-7, with TRBD1 matching 11 bases. The CDR3 has 15 residues. Germline loops: CDR1 MNHNS, CDR2 SASEGT. J gave up 3 bases and V 2 bases, and 3 bases lay outside the gene matches. The CDR3: CASSETGTGGYEQYF. The sequenced CDR3 bases are TGTGCCAGCAGTGAAACCGGGACAGGGGGCTACGAG.

As for this clone: With the read ending 3 residues before the CDR3 end, the germline J gene is used to fill in that end. This rearrangement joins TRBV6-2 or TRBV6-3 to TRBJ2-3; 14 bases are shared with TRBD2. From germline, CDR1 is MNHEY and CDR2 SVGEGT. This CDR3 is built from 14 residues. The trim removed 10 bases at V and 5 bases at J, leaving 5 bases unmatched. CDR3 residues: CATGTSGGGDTQYF. The CDR3 DNA, read in part, is TGTGCCACCGGGACTAGCGGGGGAGGAGATACG.

On this clone itself: The observed sequence ends 3 residues before the CDR3 terminus, with the missing tail filled in from the germline J gene. The chain uses TRBV7-9 and TRBJ1-4, with 7 bases matching TRBD1. This CDR3 comprises 15 residues. Looked up from germline, CDR1 is SEHNR and CDR2 is FQNEAQ (reference sequence). V dropped 1 base and J dropped 5; count of bases not matched to a gene: 4. The sequenced CDR3 bases are TGTGCCAGCAGCTTAGATGGGACAGTCAATGAAAAA. As protein: CASSLDGTVNEK. In full, the CDR3 reads CASSLDGTVNEKLFF. Supplemented by reference TRBV7-9 and TRBJ1-4, the full variable domain reads DTGVSQNPRHKITKRGQNVTFRCDPISEHNRLYWYRQTLGQGPEFLTYFQNEAQLEKSRLLSDRFSAERPKGSFSTLEIQRTEQGDSAMYLCASSLDGTVNEKLFFGSGTQLSVL.

As regards this clone: The CDR3 end lies 3 residues beyond the end of the read and is filled in from the germline J gene. V is TRBV29-1 and J is TRBJ1-4, with D possibly being TRBD1 (6 bases). Germline V CDR1 and CDR2: SQVTM, ANQGSEA. V was trimmed by 5 bases and J by 8 bases, leaving 15 bases between them. The length of the CDR3 is 13 residues. CDR3 protein: CSVWNRAQEKLFF. CDR3 bases read: TGCAGCGTTTGGAACAGGGCGCAAGAAAAA.

CDR3 DNA (partial): TGTGCCTGGAGACCCGGGGCTGGAAACACC. Encoded protein: CAWRPGAGNT. The whole CDR3 protein is CAWRPGAGNTIYF. This chain connects TRBV30 to TRBJ1-3; no clear D. The read ends 3 residues early relative to the CDR3; the germline J gene fills the gap. CDR1 GTSNPN and CDR2 SVGIG come from the germline V gene (reference sequence). V was clipped by 3 bases and J by 2 bases, with 8 bases between them. This CDR3 is built from 13 residues.

A word on this clone: The DNA ends 3 residues before the CDR3 does, and the rest of the CDR3 is filled in from the germline J gene. This chain links TRBV2 with TRBJ2-3, with 11 nucleotides matching TRBD2. V lost 5 bases to trimming and J lost 5 bases; unmatched junction nucleotides: 9. Germline-derived CDR1 and CDR2 are SNHLY and FYNNEI. This CDR3 comprises 16 residues. The CDR3 DNA, read in part, is TGTGCCAGCAGTCCTGTCACTAGCGGGGGAGGAGATACG. This codes for CASSPVTSGGGDT. The CDR3 in full is CASSPVTSGGGDTQYF.

Comment on this clone: The read terminates 3 residues before the CDR3 end, so the remaining end is supplied by the germline J gene. V and J are TRBV9 and TRBJ1-1, with D perhaps TRBD1 (6 bases). Trimming shortened V by 0 bases and J by 4 bases, and 10 bases separated the two germline ends. Germline values: CDR1 SGDLS, CDR2 YYNGEE. The CDR3 extends over 14 amino acids. CDR3 DNA, as far as it was read: TGTGCCAGCAGCGTAGGTCAGGGGATCACTGAA. Translation: CASSVGQGITE. The complete CDR3 sequence is CASSVGQGITEAFF.